This record covers a single T cell receptor beta chain. Assay used: immunoSEQ multiplex PCR; TCRdb lists only in-frame clones, some missing. The sample contains about 210,000 clones, roughly 80% of which appear only once. V gave up 6 bases and J gave up 2 bases, with 10 bases separating them. The germline V gene has CDR1 WNHNN and CDR2 SYGVQD (reference sequence). The CDR3 is 13 amino acids. These data belong to a study of blood T cell repertoires in COVID-19. This chain uses TRBV10-1 with TRBJ2-5, with D maybe TRBD2 (5 bases). The specimen sequenced was peripheral blood. The source of this sequence is a woman in her 40s with active or convalescent COVID-19. The CDR3 DNA sequence: TGCGCCAGCAGCCCCGGGAAGCAAGAGACCCAGTACTTC. It yields the protein CASSPGKQETQYF.